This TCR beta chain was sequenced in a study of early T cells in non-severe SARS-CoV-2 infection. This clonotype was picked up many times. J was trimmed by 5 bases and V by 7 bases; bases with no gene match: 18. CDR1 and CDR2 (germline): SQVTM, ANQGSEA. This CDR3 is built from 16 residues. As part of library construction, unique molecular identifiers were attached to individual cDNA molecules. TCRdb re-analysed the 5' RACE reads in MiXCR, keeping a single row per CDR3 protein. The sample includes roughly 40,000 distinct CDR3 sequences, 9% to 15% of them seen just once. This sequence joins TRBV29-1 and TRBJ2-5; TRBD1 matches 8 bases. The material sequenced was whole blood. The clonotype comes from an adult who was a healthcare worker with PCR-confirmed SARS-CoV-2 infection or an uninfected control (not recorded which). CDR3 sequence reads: CSAAAGDRRVRETQYF. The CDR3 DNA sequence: TGCAGCGCTGCAGCCGGGGACAGGAGAGTAAGGGAGACCCAGTACTTC.